This T cell receptor (beta chain) is drawn from a study of siplizumab effects on memory and regulatory T cells. Study-level results: Proof of suppressive function in proliferating Tregs from siplizumab cultures was not established. Alloreactive sequences tracing back to unstimulated CD4+ memory cells fell significantly with siplizumab. The authors mapped only a minor fraction of alloreactive clones to unstimulated subsets.

Points on this clone: Its matching antigen is unknown.

TCRdb's table, derived via immunoSEQ multiplex PCR, lists solely in-frame clones and lacks some. Among approximately 70,000 clones listed, about 90% were seen once. The CDR3 runs 14 residues. Trimming removed 3 bases from V and 8 bases from J, with 11 bases in between. Germline CDR1 LNHDA, CDR2 SQIVND (reference sequence). The receptor was derived from a human donor in good health. J is TRBJ1-6 and V is TRBV19; perhaps TRBD1 as D (6 bases). Material for sequencing was CD8+ T cells sorted from blood. DNA of the CDR3: TGTGCCAGTAGTATCAAGGGGGGGTATTCACCCCTCCACTTT. As protein: CASSIKGGYSPLHF.